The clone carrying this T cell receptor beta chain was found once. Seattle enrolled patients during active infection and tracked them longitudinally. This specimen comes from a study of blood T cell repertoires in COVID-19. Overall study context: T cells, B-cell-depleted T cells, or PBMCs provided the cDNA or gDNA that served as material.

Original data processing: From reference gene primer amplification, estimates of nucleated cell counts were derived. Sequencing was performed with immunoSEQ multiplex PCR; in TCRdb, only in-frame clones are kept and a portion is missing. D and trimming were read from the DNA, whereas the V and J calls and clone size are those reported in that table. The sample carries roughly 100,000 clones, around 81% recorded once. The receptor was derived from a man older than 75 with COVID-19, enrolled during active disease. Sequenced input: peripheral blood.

This CDR3 reads CASSPARGNNSPLHF. The CDR3, as DNA: TGTGCCAGCAGCCCAGCCAGGGGGAATAATTCACCCCTCCACTTT. The chain recombines TRBV4-2 with TRBJ1-6, with TRBD1 identical over 7 bases. This CDR3 is 15 amino acids long. Losses at the gene ends were 4 bases for V and 5 bases for J; bases not matched to a gene: 5. Per germline, CDR1 LGHNA and CDR2 YNFKEQ.